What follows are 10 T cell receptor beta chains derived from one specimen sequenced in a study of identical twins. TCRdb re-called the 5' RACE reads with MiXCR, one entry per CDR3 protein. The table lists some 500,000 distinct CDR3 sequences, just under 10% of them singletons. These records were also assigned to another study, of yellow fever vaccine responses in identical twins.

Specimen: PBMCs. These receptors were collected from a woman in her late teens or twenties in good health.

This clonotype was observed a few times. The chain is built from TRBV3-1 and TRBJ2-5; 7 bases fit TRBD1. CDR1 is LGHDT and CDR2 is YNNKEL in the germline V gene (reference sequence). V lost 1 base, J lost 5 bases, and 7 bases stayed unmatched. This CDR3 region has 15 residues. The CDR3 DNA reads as TGTGCCAGCAGCCAAGGGACAGGTGCAAGCGAGACCCAGTACTTC. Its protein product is CASSQGTGASETQYF.

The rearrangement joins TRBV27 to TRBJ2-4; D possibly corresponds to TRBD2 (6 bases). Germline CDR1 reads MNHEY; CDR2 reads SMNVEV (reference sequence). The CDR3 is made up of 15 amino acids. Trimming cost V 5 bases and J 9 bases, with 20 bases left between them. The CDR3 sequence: CASSPPTGLGGIQYF. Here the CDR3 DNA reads TGTGCCAGCAGTCCTCCTACGGGACTCGGGGGCATTCAGTACTTC.

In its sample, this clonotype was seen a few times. CDR3 in amino acids: CSAGGGTGRKLFF. The DNA of the CDR3 is TGCAGTGCCGGGGGCGGGACAGGTAGAAAACTGTTTTTT. This rearrangement joins TRBV20-1 to TRBJ1-4; 8 bases are a match to TRBD1. CDR3 length: 13 residues. The J segment lost 10 bases and the V segment lost 6 bases, leaving 10 bases of the junction unmatched. Germline assignment: CDR1 DFQATT and CDR2 SNEGSKA (reference sequence).

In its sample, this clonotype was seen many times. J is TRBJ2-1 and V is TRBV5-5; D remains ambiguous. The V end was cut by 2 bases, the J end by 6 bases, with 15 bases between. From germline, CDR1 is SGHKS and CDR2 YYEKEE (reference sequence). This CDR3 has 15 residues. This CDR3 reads CASSFTVVTSNEQFF. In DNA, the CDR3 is TGTGCCAGCAGCTTTACTGTGGTAACCTCCAATGAGCAGTTCTTC.

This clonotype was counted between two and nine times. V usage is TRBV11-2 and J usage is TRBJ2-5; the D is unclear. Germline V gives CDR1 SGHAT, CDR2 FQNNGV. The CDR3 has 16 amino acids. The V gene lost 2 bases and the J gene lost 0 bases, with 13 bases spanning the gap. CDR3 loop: CASSLLRNSYQETQYF. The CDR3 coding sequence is TGTGCCAGCAGCTTATTACGGAACTCGTACCAAGAGACCCAGTACTTC.

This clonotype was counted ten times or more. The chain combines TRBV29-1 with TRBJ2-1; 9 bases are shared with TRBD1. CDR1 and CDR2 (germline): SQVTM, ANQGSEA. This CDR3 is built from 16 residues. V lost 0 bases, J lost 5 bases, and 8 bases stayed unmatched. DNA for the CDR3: TGCAGCGTTGAAGAAACAGGGGGCTTCAAGGACAATGAGCAGTTCTTC. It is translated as CSVEETGGFKDNEQFF.

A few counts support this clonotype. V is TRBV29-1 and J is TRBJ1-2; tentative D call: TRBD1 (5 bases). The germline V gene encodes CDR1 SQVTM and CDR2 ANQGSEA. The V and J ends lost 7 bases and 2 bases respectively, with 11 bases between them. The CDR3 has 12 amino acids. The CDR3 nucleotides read TGCAGCGCCGGGACGGCCAACTATGGCTACACCTTC. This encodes CSAGTANYGYTF.

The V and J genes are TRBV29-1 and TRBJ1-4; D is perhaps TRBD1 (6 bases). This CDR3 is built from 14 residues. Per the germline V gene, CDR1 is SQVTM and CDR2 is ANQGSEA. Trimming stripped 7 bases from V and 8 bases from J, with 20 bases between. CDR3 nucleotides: TGCAGCGCCCACTCTGGGATAGACAGGGAAAAACTGTTTTTT. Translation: CSAHSGIDREKLFF.

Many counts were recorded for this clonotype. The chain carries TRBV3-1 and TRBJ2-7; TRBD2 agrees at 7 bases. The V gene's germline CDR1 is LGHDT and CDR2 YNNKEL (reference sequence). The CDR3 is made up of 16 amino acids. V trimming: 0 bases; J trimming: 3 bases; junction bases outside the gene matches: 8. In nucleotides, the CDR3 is TGTGCCAGCAGCCAAGACGTCGGTAGCGGGCGCTACGAGCAGTACTTC. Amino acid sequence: CASSQDVGSGRYEQYF.

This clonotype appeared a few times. CDR3 loop: CASSFTLAGGASTDTQYF. DNA of the CDR3: TGTGCCAGCAGCTTTACTTTGGCGGGAGGTGCTAGCACAGATACGCAGTATTTT. The genes are TRBV11-1 and TRBJ2-3, with 8 bases lining up with TRBD2. CDR1 SGHAT and CDR2 FQDESV come from the germline V gene (reference sequence). The CDR3 extends over 18 amino acids. The ends lost 3 bases at V and 0 bases at J; junction bases unmatched: 11. The full variable domain, with the rest looked up from reference TRBV11-1 and TRBJ2-3, is EAEVAQSPRYKITEKSQAVAFWCDPISGHATLYWYRQILGQGPELLVQFQDESVVDDSQLPKDRFSAERLKGVDSTLKIQPAELGDSAMYLCASSFTLAGGASTDTQYFGPGTRLTVL.